The 14 T cell receptor beta chains below were found in one sample sequenced in a study of blood T cell repertoires in COVID-19. TCRdb's copy holds only in-frame clones and misses some; the assay was immunoSEQ multiplex PCR. The sample has over 55,000 clones, about four fifths seen once. The sequencing sample was made of peripheral blood. The source of these receptors is a man aged 80 or over with COVID-19, enrolled during active disease.

The chain joins TRBV5-6 to TRBJ1-1, with a tentative D call TRBD1 (5 bases). Trimming cost V 4 bases and J 5 bases, with 12 bases left between them. Germline-derived CDR1 and CDR2 are SGHDT and YYEEEE. The CDR3 is 13 amino acids. CDR3 in DNA: TGTGCCAGCAGCCGGACGGGGGATACTGAAGCTTTCTTT. Protein product: CASSRTGDTEAFF.

The chain links TRBV18 to TRBJ2-5; TRBD1 matches 9 bases. The length of the CDR3 is 16 residues. Germline CDR1 and CDR2: KGHSH and LQKENI. With V trimmed by 3 bases and J by 0 bases, 5 bases remained unmatched. The CDR3 sequence is CASSPPTGGHQETQYF. The CDR3 nucleotides are TGTGCCAGCTCACCCCCTACAGGGGGCCACCAAGAGACCCAGTACTTC. Combining the CDR3 with reference TRBV18 and TRBJ2-5 gives the whole variable domain NAGVMQNPRHLVRRRGQEARLRCSPMKGHSHVYWYRQLPEEGLKFMVYLQKENIIDESGMPKERFSAEFPKEGPSILRIQQVVRGDSAAYFCASSPPTGGHQETQYFGPGTRLLVL.

The V gene is TRBV4-3, the J gene TRBJ2-3; no clear D gene. The germline V gene encodes CDR1 LGHNA and CDR2 YSLEER. This CDR3 has 15 residues. The V gene lost 8 bases and the J gene lost 0 bases, with 15 bases spanning the gap. As DNA, the CDR3 is TGCGCCAGCTCCTACGGCCCACAGAGCACAGATACGCAGTATTTT. This translates into CASSYGPQSTDTQYF.

The chain recombines TRBV15 with TRBJ2-1; 8 bases align to TRBD2. The CDR3 consists of 14 residues. J was trimmed by 1 base and V by 8 bases; bases with no gene match: 4. Germline loops: CDR1 LNHNV, CDR2 YYDKDF (reference sequence). The CDR3, as DNA: TGTGCCACCGGGACGGGAGGGTCCTACAATGAGCAGTTCTTC. It codes for CATGTGGSYNEQFF.

This chain uses TRBV5-4 with TRBJ2-1; D unclear. Trimming cost V 3 bases and J 0 bases, with 10 bases left between them. From germline, CDR1 is SGHNT and CDR2 YYREEE (reference sequence). The CDR3 loop spans 15 amino acids. This chain's CDR3 is CASSYDSSSYNEQFF. The DNA of the CDR3 is TGTGCCAGCAGCTATGACTCGAGCTCCTACAATGAGCAGTTCTTC.

This sequence joins TRBV5-1 and TRBJ1-2; 7 bases align to TRBD1. The CDR3 has 13 amino acids. The germline CDR1 and CDR2 sequences are SGHRS and YFSETQ. The trim removed 3 bases at V and 5 bases at J, leaving 4 bases unmatched. CDR3 amino acids: CASSSRGDYGYTF. As DNA, the CDR3 is TGCGCCAGCAGCTCCAGGGGGGATTATGGCTACACCTTC.

The chain carries TRBV12-3 or TRBV12-4 and TRBJ1-2; a weak D match, TRBD1 (6 bases). Between the trimmed V and J ends, which lost 4 bases and 4 bases, there was a span of 10 bases. The CDR3 extends over 13 amino acids. The DNA for the CDR3 is TGTGCCAGCAGTTCAGGGGAAGGCTATGGCTACACCTTC. Translating gives CASSSGEGYGYTF.

The sample holds a few counts of this clone. This chain uses TRBV6-5 with TRBJ1-1, with 7 bases identical to TRBD1. This CDR3 spans 16 amino acids. Germline loops: CDR1 MNHEY, CDR2 SVGAGI. Trimming cost V 4 bases and J 3 bases; bases outside gene matches: 11. Here the CDR3 DNA reads TGTGCCAGCAGTTCTGGGGCAGGGGGAATGCACACTGAAGCTTTCTTT. It is translated as CASSSGAGGMHTEAFF.

The chain links TRBV5-6 to TRBJ2-1, with a tentative D call TRBD2 (6 bases). The CDR3 spans 15 residues. CDR1 is SGHDT and CDR2 is YYEEEE in the germline V gene. V lost 4 bases, J lost 1 base, and 12 bases lay in between. The CDR3 DNA is TGTGCCAGCAGCCCGGGACTCCCTTCCTACAATGAGCAGTTCTTC. Its translation is CASSPGLPSYNEQFF.

This clone appeared a single time. The CDR3 here is CSVEYADEQFF. The DNA of the CDR3 is TGCAGCGTTGAGTATGCGGATGAGCAGTTCTTC. The V and J genes are TRBV29-1 and TRBJ2-1, with unresolved D. Germline CDR1 reads SQVTM; CDR2 reads ANQGSEA. V shed 3 bases and J shed 8 bases, with 8 bases lying between them. The CDR3 is 11 residues long.

The chain employs TRBV27 and TRBJ2-2; TRBD1 agrees at 7 bases. Losses at the gene ends were 1 base for V and 6 bases for J; bases not matched to a gene: 2. Germline lookup yields CDR1 MNHEY and CDR2 SMNVEV (reference sequence). The CDR3 totals 14 residues. The CDR3 spells CASSLFGTAGELFF. The CDR3 DNA reads as TGTGCCAGCAGTTTATTTGGGACAGCCGGGGAGCTGTTTTTT.

V gene TRBV6-5 combines with J gene TRBJ1-6; D unclear. The CDR3 sequence is 15 residues long. The V gene's germline CDR1 is MNHEY and CDR2 SVGAGI. V was pared by 0 bases and J by 7 bases, with 10 bases between. The CDR3: CASSYSWGGNSPLHF. CDR3 sequence (DNA): TGTGCCAGCAGTTACTCCTGGGGAGGCAATTCACCCCTCCACTTT.

The gene calls are TRBV7-9 and TRBJ1-2, with D perhaps TRBD1 (5 bases). The germline V gene encodes CDR1 SEHNR and CDR2 FQNEAQ (reference sequence). The CDR3 loop spans 15 amino acids. V was clipped by 5 bases and J by 4 bases, with 17 bases between them. The CDR3 DNA is TGTGCCAGCAGCGCCGCGGGGGTGTATAGCTATGGCTACACCTTC. Its translation: CASSAAGVYSYGYTF.

V and J are TRBV28 and TRBJ1-2, with TRBD1 identical over 7 bases. This CDR3 comprises 14 residues. Per germline, CDR1 MDHEN and CDR2 SYDVKM. Trimming cost V 4 bases and J 5 bases; bases outside gene matches: 7. This CDR3 is CASSWGTELYGYTF. The CDR3 region has the DNA TGTGCCAGCAGTTGGGGGACAGAGCTTTATGGCTACACCTTC.